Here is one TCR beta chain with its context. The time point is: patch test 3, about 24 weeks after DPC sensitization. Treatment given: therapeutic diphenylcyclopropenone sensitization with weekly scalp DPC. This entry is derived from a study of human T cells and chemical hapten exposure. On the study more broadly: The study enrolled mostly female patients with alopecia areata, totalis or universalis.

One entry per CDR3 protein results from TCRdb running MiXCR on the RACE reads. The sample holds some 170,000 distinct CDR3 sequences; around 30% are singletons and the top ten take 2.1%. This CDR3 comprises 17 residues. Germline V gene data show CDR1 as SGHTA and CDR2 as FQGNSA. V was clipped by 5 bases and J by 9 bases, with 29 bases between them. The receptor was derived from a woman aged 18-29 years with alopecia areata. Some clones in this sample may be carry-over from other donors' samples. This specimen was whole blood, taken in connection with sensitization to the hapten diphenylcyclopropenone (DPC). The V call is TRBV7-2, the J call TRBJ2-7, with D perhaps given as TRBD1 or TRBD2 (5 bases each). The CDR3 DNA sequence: TGTGCCAGCAGCCTAAGCCACACGGCCGGGGCTCAAGGTGGGCAGTACTTC. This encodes CASSLSHTAGAQGGQYF.